Presented here are 11 T cell receptor beta chains from one specimen sequenced in a study of CD8 T cells in ankylosing spondylitis. Findings of the study overall: Ankylosing spondylitis blood seemed to carry a telltale TCR beta motif made of several highly homologous variants.

In TCRdb, the 5' RACE reads were re-called with MiXCR into one record per CDR3 protein. The sample holds over 200,000 distinct CDR3 sequences, 15% to 20% seen once. Which antigens these TCRs recognize remains unknown. The sequenced sample was blood, either unsorted or a sorted T cell fraction (not recorded which). Receptors were obtained from a male donor with ankylosing spondylitis.

CDR3 residues: CASSQELQGDGNGYTF. The DNA for the CDR3 is TGCGCCAGCAGCCAAGAGCTACAGGGTGACGGGAATGGCTACACCTTC. The J gene is TRBJ1-2, the V gene TRBV4-1; possibly TRBD1 for D (6 bases). V dropped 0 bases and J dropped 6 bases, with 17 bases sitting between them. CDR3 length equals 16 residues. Germline V gives CDR1 MGHRA, CDR2 YSYEKL.

This clonotype was observed a few times. The chain employs TRBV28 and TRBJ2-3; 8 bases are shared with TRBD2. This CDR3 has 17 amino acids. V lost 5 bases and J lost 7; bases outside the gene matches: 17. CDR1 MDHEN and CDR2 SYDVKM come from the germline V gene. CDR3 sequence: CASSPTLTSVQGHTQYF. In DNA form, the CDR3 reads TGTGCCAGCAGTCCCACCCTGACTAGCGTTCAAGGCCATACGCAGTATTTT.

V usage is TRBV12-3 or TRBV12-4 and J usage is TRBJ2-3; 14 nucleotides align to TRBD2. The CDR3 has 16 amino acids. The junction had 8 bases not matched to a gene; V was cut back by 6 bases and J by 6 bases. The CDR3 nucleotides are TGTGCCAGCAGACACGGACTAGCGGGGGGCCCGGATACGCAGTATTTT. It is translated as CASRHGLAGGPDTQYF.

This sequence joins TRBV6-2 or TRBV6-3 and TRBJ2-7; no definite D call. Germline V CDR1 and CDR2: MNHEY, SVGEGT. The CDR3 is 15 residues long. Between the trimmed V and J ends, which lost 3 bases and 6 bases, there was a span of 18 bases. The CDR3 sequence: CASSYPGATTREQYF. The CDR3 bases are TGTGCCAGCAGTTATCCTGGCGCGACCACTCGCGAGCAGTACTTC.

Note on this clonotype: Compared with germline, one end of the junction differs, possibly owing to a read error. V and J are TRBV7-7 and TRBJ2-3, with D perhaps matching TRBD1 (6 bases). CDR1 is SSHAT and CDR2 is FNYEAQ in the germline V gene (reference sequence). The CDR3 totals 16 residues. The CDR3 loop is CASSLALGRGTDTQYF. As DNA, the CDR3 is TGTGCTAGCAGCTTAGCGCTTGGCAGGGGAACAGATACGCAGTATTTT. Full variable domain (missing parts from reference TRBV7-7 and TRBJ2-3): GAGVSQSPRYKVTKRGQDVTLRCDPISSHATLYWYQQALGQGPEFLTYFNYEAQPDKSGLPSDRFSAERPEGSISTLTIQRTEQRDSAMYRCASSLALGRGTDTQYFGPGTRLTVL.

The V gene is TRBV4-1, the J gene TRBJ1-5, with a weak D call TRBD1 (5 bases). Germline V lookup: CDR1 MGHRA, CDR2 YSYEKL. The CDR3 length is 15 residues. V lost 1 base, J lost 4 bases, and 11 bases lay in between. CDR3 protein: CASSQGRGFNQPQHF. CDR3 coding DNA: TGCGCCAGCAGCCAAGGCCGGGGGTTTAATCAGCCCCAGCATTTT.

CDR3 DNA: TGCAGTGCTAGAGATTCGGCACAGGTCTCCTACGAGCAGTACTTC. This translates into CSARDSAQVSYEQYF. The chain combines TRBV20-1 with TRBJ2-7; possible D gene TRBD1, 5 bases. V gave up 0 bases and J gave up 0 bases, with 12 bases separating them. Germline V gene data show CDR1 as DFQATT and CDR2 as SNEGSKA (reference sequence). The CDR3 is made up of 15 amino acids.

This clonotype has just a few counts. CDR3 region: CASSLIGLMLLAGENEQYF. CDR3 bases: TGTGCCAGCAGCTTAATAGGGCTGATGTTGCTAGCGGGAGAAAACGAGCAGTACTTC. V usage is TRBV11-2 and J usage is TRBJ2-7, with TRBD2 matching 10 bases. The CDR3 is 19 amino acids. Germline CDR1 reads SGHAT; CDR2 reads FQNNGV. J gave up 5 bases and V 2 bases, and 18 bases lay outside the gene matches.

This clonotype was seen a handful of times. The chain carries TRBV27 and TRBJ2-2; unclear D gene. Germline V gene data show CDR1 as MNHEY and CDR2 as SMNVEV (reference sequence). The CDR3 spans 12 residues. The ends were cut back, 4 bases at V and 7 bases at J, with 7 bases in the middle. CDR3: CASSWGGGELFF. DNA for the CDR3: TGTGCCAGCAGTTGGGGTGGCGGGGAGCTGTTTTTT.

This clonotype was seen repeatedly, ten times or more. CDR3 sequence reads: CASSLKASDQPQHF. For the CDR3, the DNA is TGTGCCAGCAGTTTAAAGGCCAGTGATCAGCCCCAGCATTTT. The chain couples TRBV12-3 or TRBV12-4 to TRBJ1-5; no definite D call. Between the trimmed V and J ends, which lost 2 bases and 5 bases, there was a span of 10 bases. The CDR3 runs to 14 residues.

This clonotype was counted between two and nine times. V usage is TRBV28 and J usage is TRBJ2-5, with D perhaps matching TRBD2 (7 bases). Germline assignment: CDR1 MDHEN and CDR2 SYDVKM. Trimming stripped 4 bases from V and 4 bases from J, with 16 bases between. The CDR3 contains 15 residues. CDR3 sequence: CASSWTAGSIETQYF. DNA of the CDR3: TGTGCCAGCAGTTGGACAGCGGGATCAATAGAGACCCAGTACTTC.